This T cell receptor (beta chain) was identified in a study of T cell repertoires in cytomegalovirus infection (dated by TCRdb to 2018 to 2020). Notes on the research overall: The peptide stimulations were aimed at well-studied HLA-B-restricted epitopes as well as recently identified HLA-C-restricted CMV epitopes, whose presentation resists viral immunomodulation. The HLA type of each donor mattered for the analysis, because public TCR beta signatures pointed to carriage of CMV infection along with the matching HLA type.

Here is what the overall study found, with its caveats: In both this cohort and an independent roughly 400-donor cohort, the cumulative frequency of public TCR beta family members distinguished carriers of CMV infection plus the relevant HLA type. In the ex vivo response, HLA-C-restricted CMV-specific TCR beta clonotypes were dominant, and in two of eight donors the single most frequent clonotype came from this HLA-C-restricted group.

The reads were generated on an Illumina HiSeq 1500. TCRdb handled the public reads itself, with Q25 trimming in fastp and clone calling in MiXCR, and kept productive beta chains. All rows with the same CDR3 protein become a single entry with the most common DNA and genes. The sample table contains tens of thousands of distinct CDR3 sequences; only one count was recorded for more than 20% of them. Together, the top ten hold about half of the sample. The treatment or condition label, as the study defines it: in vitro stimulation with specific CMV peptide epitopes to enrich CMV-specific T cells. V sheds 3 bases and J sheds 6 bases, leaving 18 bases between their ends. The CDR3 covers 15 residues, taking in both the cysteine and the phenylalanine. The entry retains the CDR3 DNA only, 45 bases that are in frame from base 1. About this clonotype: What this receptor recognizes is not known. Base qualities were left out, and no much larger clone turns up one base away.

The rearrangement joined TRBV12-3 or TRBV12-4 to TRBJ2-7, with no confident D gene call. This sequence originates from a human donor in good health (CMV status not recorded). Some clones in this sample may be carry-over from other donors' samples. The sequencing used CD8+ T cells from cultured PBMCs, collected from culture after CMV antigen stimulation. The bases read TGTGCCAGCAGTTTGACGTTGGGCCCGCGCCCCGAGCAGTACTTC. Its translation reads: CASSLTLGPRPEQYF.